The 26 T cell receptor beta chains given below trace back to one sample, sequenced in a study of T-cell reconstitution after alpha-beta-depleted transplantation in children. It was with unique molecular identifiers that the TCRbeta library was prepared. TCRdb re-analysed the PCR reads in MiXCR, keeping a single row per CDR3 protein. The sample has hundreds of thousands of distinct CDR3 sequences, around 17% seen once; the top ten hold over 0.95%. Specimen: PBMCs from the stem cell graft donor, collected from the stem cell graft. The origin of the receptors is a human donor who donated a stem cell graft to a child with acute myeloid leukemia.

The table lists this clonotype with many counts. In DNA, the CDR3 is TGCAGCGTTAGACTAGCGGGGGGCCCGAACACCGGGGAGCTGTTTTTT. Amino acid sequence: CSVRLAGGPNTGELFF. This chain links TRBV29-1 with TRBJ2-2; 13 nucleotides align to TRBD2. This CDR3 is built from 16 residues. From germline, CDR1 is SQVTM and CDR2 ANQGSEA. The J segment lost 0 bases and the V segment lost 5 bases, leaving 3 bases of the junction unmatched.

This clonotype was seen many times. The V gene is TRBV20-1, the J gene TRBJ2-7; possible D gene TRBD1, 5 bases. V lost 6 bases to trimming and J lost 8 bases, with 17 bases between them. Germline-derived CDR1 and CDR2 are DFQATT and SNEGSKA (reference sequence). The length of the CDR3 is 12 residues. DNA for the CDR3: TGCAGTGCGGCCTCCGTAAAGGGGAAGCAGTACGTC. This encodes CSAASVKGKQYV.

Only a few counts were recorded for this clonotype. V usage is TRBV5-6 and J usage is TRBJ1-5, with D maybe TRBD1 (5 bases). Germline CDR1 reads SGHDT; CDR2 reads YYEEEE. CDR3 length equals 16 residues. V was cut by 4 bases and J by 1 base, with 15 bases left in between. The CDR3 here is CASSRRGDGSNQPQHF. In DNA, the CDR3 is TGTGCCAGCAGCCGGCGGGGGGATGGAAGCAATCAGCCCCAGCATTTT.

This clonotype was observed many times. The chain couples TRBV24-1 to TRBJ2-3; TRBD2 might be the D (5 bases). Germline CDR1 is KGHDR and CDR2 is SFDVKD. The CDR3 runs to 15 residues. Trimming pared 5 bases from V and 4 bases from J, leaving 15 bases between. CDR3 in DNA: TGTGCCACCAGTGGGACTCTTTTAAAGTCAGATACGCAGTATTTT. It specifies CATSGTLLKSDTQYF.

CDR3 coding DNA: TGTGCCAGCAGCGATTCCGGGACAAGGACCTACGAGCAGTACTTC. Its protein product is CASSDSGTRTYEQYF. This chain joins TRBV7-9 and TRBJ2-7, with D possibly matching TRBD1 (6 bases). V lost 5 bases, J lost 2 bases, and 16 bases lay in between. The CDR3 is 15 amino acids. Germline V gene lookup returns CDR1 SEHNR and CDR2 FQNEAQ (reference sequence).

This clonotype was detected a few times. The genes are TRBV20-1 and TRBJ2-1; TRBD1 agrees at 10 bases. Unmatched junction bases numbered 14, after V lost 6 bases and J lost 9 bases. Germline CDR1 DFQATT, CDR2 SNEGSKA (reference sequence). This CDR3 has 15 residues. The CDR3 DNA reads as TGCAGTGCCAATCCGGGACAGGGGACCGATATTGAGCAGTTCTTC. It is translated as CSANPGQGTDIEQFF.

This clonotype has a handful of counts. This chain links TRBV10-2 with TRBJ2-1; 8 nucleotides agree with TRBD2. The CDR3 consists of 16 residues. Germline CDR1 reads WSHSY; CDR2 reads SAAADI. J gave up 4 bases and V 6 bases, and 11 bases lay outside the gene matches. The CDR3 coding sequence is TGCGCCAGCAGAGTAGATACGGGGGGGCCTTACAATGAGCAGTTCTTC. Translating gives CASRVDTGGPYNEQFF.

This clonotype has more than one count but fewer than ten. This chain joins TRBV29-1 and TRBJ1-3; D gene unclear. This CDR3 region has 12 residues. Germline lookup yields CDR1 SQVTM and CDR2 ANQGSEA. V lost 3 bases and J 3 bases, leaving 6 bases between the germline ends. The CDR3 DNA sequence: TGCAGCGTTGAGAGTAATGGAAACACCATATATTTT. Its protein is CSVESNGNTIYF.

The chain recombines TRBV5-1 with TRBJ1-1, with D perhaps TRBD1 (5 bases). The length of the CDR3 is 16 residues. Deletions cut 3 bases from V and 1 base from J, with 16 bases between. CDR1 is SGHRS and CDR2 is YFSETQ in the germline V gene. This CDR3 reads CASSWTNGAGNTEAFF. CDR3 nucleotide sequence: TGCGCCAGCAGCTGGACCAACGGGGCTGGGAACACTGAAGCTTTCTTT. The variable domain in full, completed from reference TRBV5-1 and TRBJ1-1, reads KAGVTQTPRYLIKTRGQQVTLSCSPISGHRSVSWYQQTPGQGLQFLFEYFSETQRNKGNFPGRFSGRQFSNSRSEMNVSTLELGDSALYLCASSWTNGAGNTEAFFGQGTRLTVV.

This clonotype has a count of ten or more. The chain uses TRBV6-5 and TRBJ1-1; perhaps TRBD1 as D (5 bases). V shed 2 bases and J shed 3 bases, with 19 bases lying between them. CDR1 and CDR2 (germline): MNHEY, SVGAGI. This CDR3 is built from 17 residues. The CDR3 DNA reads TGTGCCAGCAGTTACGGGGAGCCCTCAGGGCAGGACACTGAAGCTTTCTTT. Amino acid sequence: CASSYGEPSGQDTEAFF.

Only a few counts were recorded for this clonotype. The chain joins TRBV27 to TRBJ2-3, with D perhaps given as TRBD1 or TRBD2 (5 bases each). V was shortened by 2 bases and J by 3 bases, with 15 bases between the two germline ends. CDR1 and CDR2 (germline): MNHEY, SMNVEV (reference sequence). The CDR3 extends over 16 amino acids. The CDR3 DNA reads as TGTGCCAGCAGTTTAAGGGACCCCCTCACGACAGATACGCAGTATTTT. Amino acid sequence: CASSLRDPLTTDTQYF.

This clonotype has just a few counts. The rearrangement uses TRBV5-1 and TRBJ1-5; a weak D match, TRBD1 (6 bases). The germline V gene encodes CDR1 SGHRS and CDR2 YFSETQ. With 0 bases removed from V and 6 bases from J, the gap between germline ends came to 13 bases. This CDR3 has 15 amino acids. As DNA, the CDR3 is TGCGCCAGCAGCTTGGTAGGGGGGTCGGGTCAGCCCCAGCATTTT. Translated, it gives CASSLVGGSGQPQHF.

V and J are TRBV7-7 and TRBJ2-3, with D perhaps matching TRBD1 (6 bases). Trimming removed 6 bases at V and 4 bases at J, with 11 bases between. The CDR3 totals 13 residues. Germline CDR1 is SSHAT and CDR2 is FNYEAQ (reference sequence). CDR3 coding DNA: TGTGCCAGCAGTCAGGGGAGCCCAGATACGCAGTATTTT. It encodes CASSQGSPDTQYF.

J is TRBJ1-1 and V is TRBV7-3, with 8 bases that match TRBD1. The trim removed 0 bases at V and 6 bases at J, leaving 0 bases unmatched. This CDR3 is 13 amino acids long. Germline CDR1 and CDR2: SGHTA and FQGTGA. The CDR3 reads CASSLTGQAEAFF. CDR3 nucleotides: TGTGCCAGCAGCTTAACGGGACAGGCTGAAGCTTTCTTT.

J is TRBJ1-2 and V is TRBV7-2; TRBD1 is a possible D gene (6 bases). CDR3 length equals 15 residues. CDR1 is SGHTA and CDR2 is FQGNSA in the germline V gene. The germline V and J ends were trimmed by 5 bases and 2 bases, with 15 bases remaining between them. The CDR3 region has the DNA TGTGCCAGCAGCCCGACCCCCACAGGGAACTATGGCTACACCTTC. The encoded protein is CASSPTPTGNYGYTF.

This clonotype came up many times. The chain links TRBV20-1 to TRBJ1-5, with D possibly matching TRBD1 (6 bases). This CDR3 comprises 13 residues. Trimming pared 3 bases from V and 5 bases from J, leaving 11 bases between. The germline V gene encodes CDR1 DFQATT and CDR2 SNEGSKA (reference sequence). Here the CDR3 DNA reads TGCAGTGCTAGGGCAGGGGAGGATCAGCCCCAGCATTTT. This sequence encodes CSARAGEDQPQHF.

This clonotype was detected ten times or more. The chain links TRBV20-1 to TRBJ1-6; TRBD1 is a possible D gene (6 bases). The CDR3 is 14 residues long. Germline CDR1 is DFQATT and CDR2 is SNEGSKA (reference sequence). V was clipped by 5 bases and J by 10 bases, with 18 bases between them. In DNA, the CDR3 is TGCAGTGCTTCCCGGACAGTAGCGGGGTCACCCCTCCACTTT. Protein product: CSASRTVAGSPLHF.

This rearrangement joins TRBV13 to TRBJ2-7, with no clear D. V was pared by 6 bases and J by 3 bases, with 15 bases between. This CDR3 spans 14 amino acids. The germline gives CDR1 PRHDT, CDR2 FYEKMQ (reference sequence). As DNA, the CDR3 is TGTGCCAGCAGTTCTCGGGTCTCCAGCTACGAGCAGTACTTC. Translating gives CASSSRVSSYEQYF.

This clonotype was seen more than once but under ten times. The chain couples TRBV24-1 to TRBJ2-3, with D possibly TRBD1 on 5 matching bases. There are 16 residues in the CDR3. The germline V gene encodes CDR1 KGHDR and CDR2 SFDVKD. Trimming left V 0 bases short and J 3 bases short, with 12 bases between. The CDR3 reads CATSDLPRVGTDTQYF. The CDR3 coding sequence is TGTGCCACCAGTGATTTGCCCAGGGTCGGGACAGATACGCAGTATTTT.

This clonotype occurred many times. V usage is TRBV20-1 and J usage is TRBJ2-5; 11 bases match TRBD1. The germline V gene has CDR1 DFQATT and CDR2 SNEGSKA (reference sequence). This CDR3 comprises 14 residues. V lost 4 bases to trimming and J lost 4 bases; unmatched junction nucleotides: 5. In DNA form, the CDR3 reads TGCAGTGCTAATTCGGACAGGGGGCGAGAGACCCAGTACTTC. As protein: CSANSDRGRETQYF.

This clonotype was observed many times. The chain links TRBV29-1 to TRBJ2-1; 7 bases line up with TRBD2. CDR3 size: 17 residues. The J segment lost 0 bases and the V segment lost 7 bases, leaving 15 bases of the junction unmatched. The germline V gene encodes CDR1 SQVTM and CDR2 ANQGSEA. CDR3 in amino acids: CSDDPISSGSSYNEQFF. The CDR3 DNA reads as TGCAGCGATGACCCCATTTCTAGCGGTAGCTCCTACAATGAGCAGTTCTTC.

V is TRBV5-5 and J is TRBJ2-7, with 7 positions matching TRBD2. Germline V gene sequence: CDR1 SGHKS, CDR2 YYEKEE (reference sequence). CDR3 length equals 14 residues. Trimming at V came to 0 bases and at J to 3 bases, leaving 3 bases not matched to a gene. CDR3 protein: CASSLAGGIYEQYV. CDR3 nucleotides: TGTGCCAGCAGCTTGGCCGGGGGGATCTACGAGCAGTACGTC.

V is TRBV7-8 and J is TRBJ1-2; tentative D call: TRBD1 (6 bases). Germline lookup yields CDR1 SGHVS and CDR2 FQNEAQ. This CDR3 comprises 14 residues. V lost 7 bases and J lost 1, with 13 bases in between. The CDR3 sequence: CASTLGAVNYGYTF. CDR3 nucleotide sequence: TGTGCCAGCACCCTGGGGGCAGTTAACTATGGCTACACCTTC.

This clonotype was counted a few times. The V call is TRBV11-2, the J call TRBJ1-2, with 8 bases that match TRBD1. With V trimmed by 2 bases and J by 4 bases, 3 bases remained unmatched. This CDR3 is built from 14 residues. CDR1 SGHAT and CDR2 FQNNGV come from the germline V gene. CDR3 in amino acids: CASSLTGQGYGYTF. DNA for the CDR3: TGTGCCAGCAGCTTAACCGGACAGGGCTATGGCTACACCTTC.

The chain couples TRBV7-3 to TRBJ2-3; a weak D match, TRBD2 (6 bases). The germline gives CDR1 SGHTA, CDR2 FQGTGA. The CDR3 is made up of 15 amino acids. V was pared by 5 bases and J by 2 bases, with 14 bases between. The CDR3 here is CASSKGGRYTDTQYF. Here the CDR3 DNA reads TGTGCCAGCAGCAAGGGTGGGAGGTACACAGATACGCAGTATTTT.

This clonotype has a handful of counts. The V and J genes are TRBV5-1 and TRBJ2-4; D call uncertain. In germline, CDR1 is SGHRS, CDR2 YFSETQ. V lost 0 bases and J 2 bases, leaving 9 bases between the germline ends. CDR3 length equals 15 residues. The CDR3 region has the DNA TGCGCCAGCAGCTTGGATTTGGGTCCCAAAAACATTCAGTACTTC. It codes for CASSLDLGPKNIQYF.